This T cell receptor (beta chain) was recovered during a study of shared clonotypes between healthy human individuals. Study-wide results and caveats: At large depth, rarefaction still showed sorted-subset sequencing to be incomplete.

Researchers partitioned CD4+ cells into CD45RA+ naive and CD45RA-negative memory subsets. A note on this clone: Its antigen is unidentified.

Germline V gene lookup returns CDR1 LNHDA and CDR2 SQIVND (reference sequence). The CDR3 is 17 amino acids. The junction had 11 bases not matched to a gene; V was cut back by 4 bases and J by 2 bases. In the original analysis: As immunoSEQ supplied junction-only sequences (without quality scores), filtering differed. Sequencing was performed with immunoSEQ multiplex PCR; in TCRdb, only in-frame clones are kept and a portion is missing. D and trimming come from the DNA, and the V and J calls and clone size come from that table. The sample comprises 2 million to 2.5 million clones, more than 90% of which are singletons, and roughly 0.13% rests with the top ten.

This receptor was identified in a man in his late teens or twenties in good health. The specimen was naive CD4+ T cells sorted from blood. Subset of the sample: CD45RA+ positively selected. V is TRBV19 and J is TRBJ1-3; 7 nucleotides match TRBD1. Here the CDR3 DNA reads TGTGCCAGTAGTAACCGGGACAGCCCGGTCACTGGAAACACCATATATTTT. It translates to CASSNRDSPVTGNTIYF.